The clone carrying this T cell receptor (beta chain) was recorded at least ten times. The sample belongs to a study of shared clonotypes between healthy human individuals. Genomic DNA of every subset was divided equally among multiple immunoSEQ plates. Sequencing was performed with immunoSEQ multiplex PCR; in TCRdb, only in-frame clones are kept and a portion is missing. The sample records 75,000 to 100,000 clones, around half being singletons. CDR1 is PRHDT and CDR2 is FYEKMQ in the germline V gene (reference sequence). The CDR3 consists of 15 residues. The trim removed 4 bases at V and 9 bases at J, leaving 11 bases unmatched.

The TCR sequence derives from a woman aged 40-49 years in good health. Some clones in this sample may be carry-over from other donors' samples. The chain employs TRBV13 and TRBJ2-1; 8 nucleotides agree with TRBD2. The sample comprised PBMCs. Here the CDR3 reads CASSSGLVALREQFF. CDR3 bases: TGTGCCAGCAGCTCGGGACTAGTGGCTCTCCGTGAGCAGTTCTTC. The full variable domain, rest sourced from reference TRBV13 and TRBJ2-1, is AAGVIQSPRHLIKEKRETATLKCYPIPRHDTVYWYQQGPGQDPQFLISFYEKMQSDKGSIPDRFSAQQFSDYHSELNMSSLELGDSALYFCASSSGLVALREQFFGPGTRLTVL.